These 21 T cell receptor beta chains originate from one sample sequenced in a study of monozygotic twins with inflammatory bowel disease. TCRdb reprocessed the 5' RACE reads, keeping one entry per CDR3 protein, no DNA. The sample table includes a few hundred thousand distinct CDR3 sequences. What was sequenced was blood. The receptors shown here come from a human donor with ulcerative colitis or Crohn's disease, or a healthy co-twin of an affected twin (not recorded which).

The chain couples TRBV7-9 to TRBJ2-2. CDR3 length: 15 amino acids. Germline CDR1 and CDR2: SEHNR and FQNEAQ (reference sequence). This CDR3 reads CASSLARQPGGELFF.

The rearrangement joins TRBV7-2 to TRBJ1-2; as DNA is missing, the TRBD1 call by TCRdb cannot be tested. The CDR3 is 16 amino acids. Looked up from germline, CDR1 is SGHTA and CDR2 is FQGNSA. The CDR3 protein is CASSLAPGWGNYGYTF.

The genes are TRBV20-1 and TRBJ2-7; the D call from TCRdb, TRBD1, cannot be confirmed without DNA. Germline CDR1 reads DFQATT; CDR2 reads SNEGSKA (reference sequence). The CDR3 covers 13 residues. CDR3 sequence reads: CSAREFIRGEQYF.

This chain joins TRBV28 and TRBJ2-6; without DNA, the TCRdb call of TRBD1 cannot be checked. The germline V gene encodes CDR1 MDHEN and CDR2 SYDVKM. CDR3 size: 15 residues. The CDR3 loop reads CASSFRVTGANVLTF.

This chain joins TRBV12-3 or TRBV12-4 and TRBJ1-4; TCRdb's D gene call, TRBD1, goes unchecked for lack of DNA. The CDR3 loop spans 15 amino acids. CDR3 sequence reads: CASSLYGQGGEKLCF.

The chain has TRBV20-1 and TRBJ2-1; the TCRdb D gene call, TRBD1, has no DNA to confirm it. CDR3 length: 15 residues. Germline CDR1 is DFQATT and CDR2 is SNEGSKA (reference sequence). The CDR3 is CSARDPGTTYNEQFF.

The rearrangement uses TRBV28 and TRBJ2-3; the TRBD1 assignment by TCRdb is unverifiable without DNA. This CDR3 contains 16 residues. Germline-derived CDR1 and CDR2 are MDHEN and SYDVKM. This chain's CDR3 is CASRRGTGRSGDTQYF. Combining the CDR3 with reference TRBV28 and TRBJ2-3 gives the whole variable domain DVKVTQSSRYLVKRTGEKVFLECVQDMDHENMFWYRQDPGLGLRLIYFSYDVKMKEKGDIPEGYSVSREKKERFSLILESASTNQTSMYLCASRRGTGRSGDTQYFGPGTRLTVL.

J is TRBJ2-1 and V is TRBV6-5; as DNA is missing, the TRBD1 call by TCRdb cannot be tested. This CDR3 is 15 amino acids long. Germline V gene data show CDR1 as MNHEY and CDR2 as SVGAGI. CDR3 sequence: CASSYGQGAYNEQFF.

V usage is TRBV5-1 and J usage is TRBJ1-6. Germline V CDR1 and CDR2: SGHRS, YFSETQ. CDR3 length equals 15 residues. This chain's CDR3 is CASSSYGSYNSPLHF.

The rearrangement links TRBV24-1 to TRBJ2-7; TCRdb selects TRBD1, and the lack of DNA leaves this call unchecked. The germline V gene has CDR1 KGHDR and CDR2 SFDVKD. This CDR3 spans 15 amino acids. CDR3: CATSDSGTATYEQYF.

The gene calls are TRBV28 and TRBJ2-1; TCRdb's D call, TRBD1, is unchecked because there is no DNA. The V gene's germline CDR1 is MDHEN and CDR2 SYDVKM. This CDR3 has 15 residues. The CDR3 region is CASSFRGSQYNEQFF.

The chain joins TRBV7-9 to TRBJ1-1. CDR3 length: 12 amino acids. Germline V CDR1 and CDR2: SEHNR, FQNEAQ (reference sequence). CDR3 sequence: CASSLGVGEAFF. Full variable domain (rest looked up from reference TRBV7-9 and TRBJ1-1): DTGVSQNPRHKITKRGQNVTFRCDPISEHNRLYWYRQTLGQGPEFLTYFQNEAQLEKSRLLSDRFSAERPKGSFSTLEIQRTEQGDSAMYLCASSLGVGEAFFGQGTRLTVV.

The rearrangement uses TRBV6-1 and TRBJ2-7. The CDR3 is 14 amino acids. Germline CDR1 and CDR2: MNHNS and SASEGT. The CDR3 protein is CASSEASRSYEQYF.

The chain joins TRBV7-2 to TRBJ2-1; TCRdb gives TRBD2 as the D gene, but with no DNA this cannot be confirmed. The CDR3 runs 15 residues. The germline CDR1 and CDR2 sequences are SGHTA and FQGNSA. CDR3 amino acids: CASSLLRGYYNEQFF.

The V call is TRBV20-1, the J call TRBJ2-5; TCRdb's D gene call, TRBD1, goes unchecked for lack of DNA. CDR1 and CDR2 from the germline V gene are DFQATT and SNEGSKA (reference sequence). This CDR3 is 13 amino acids long. The CDR3 is CSAAPAGGETQYF.

CDR3 region: CASSPQGRLSGANVLTF. The chain is built from TRBV7-3 and TRBJ2-6; TCRdb gives TRBD1 as the D gene, but with no DNA this cannot be confirmed. The CDR3 totals 17 residues. Germline CDR1 and CDR2: SGHTA and FQGTGA. Variable domain in full (rest from reference TRBV7-3 and TRBJ2-6): GAGVSQTPSNKVTEKGKYVELRCDPISGHTALYWYRQSLGQGPEFLIYFQGTGAADDSGLPNDRFFAVRPEGSVSTLKIQRTERGDSAVYLCASSPQGRLSGANVLTFGAGSRLTVL.

The rearrangement joins TRBV29-1 to TRBJ1-3. From germline, CDR1 is SQVTM and CDR2 ANQGSEA. The CDR3 spans 12 residues. The chain's CDR3 is CSVFGAGDTIYF.

V gene TRBV28 combines with J gene TRBJ1-2; the TCRdb D gene call, TRBD1, has no DNA to confirm it. The CDR3 loop spans 17 amino acids. From germline, CDR1 is MDHEN and CDR2 SYDVKM. The CDR3 loop is CASSPNRGGRGHYGYTF.

This chain joins TRBV4-2 and TRBJ1-1. Germline lookup yields CDR1 LGHNA and CDR2 YNFKEQ. The CDR3 covers 17 residues. The CDR3 sequence is CASSPRAGGLMNTEAFF.

The rearrangement links TRBV4-3 to TRBJ1-1. The CDR3 is made up of 14 amino acids. Germline values: CDR1 LGHNA, CDR2 YSLEER. CDR3: CASSKSGRPEEAFF.

The genes are TRBV7-3 and TRBJ2-1; without DNA, the TCRdb call of TRBD2 cannot be checked. This CDR3 comprises 15 residues. The germline gives CDR1 SGHTA, CDR2 FQGTGA. The CDR3 here is CASSLVTSGYNEQFF.